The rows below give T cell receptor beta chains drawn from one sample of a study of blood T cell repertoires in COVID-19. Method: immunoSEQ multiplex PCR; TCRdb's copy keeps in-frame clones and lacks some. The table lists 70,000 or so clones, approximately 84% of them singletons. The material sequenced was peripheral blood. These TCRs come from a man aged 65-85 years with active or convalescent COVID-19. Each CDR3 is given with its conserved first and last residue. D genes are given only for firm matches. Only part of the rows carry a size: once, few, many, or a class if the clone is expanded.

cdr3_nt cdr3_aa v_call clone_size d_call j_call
TGTGCCATCCGGGGGAGAAACAACTATGGCTACACCTTC CAIRGRNNYGYTF TRBV28 - - TRBJ1-2
TGTGCCAGCAGCCAAGTACAGGGAGACGGTGGCTACACCTTC CASSQVQGDGGYTF TRBV4-2 - - TRBJ1-2
TGTGCCAGCAGGCAGACAGGGCAGGGCTATGGCTACACCTTC CASRQTGQGYGYTF TRBV28 - TRBD1 TRBJ1-2
TGCGCCAGCAGCCTTGCCGGAAAACTGTTTTTT CASSLAGKLFF TRBV4-1 - - TRBJ1-4
TGTGCCTGGAGCGACAGGGAAATCCAGCCCCAGCATTTT CAWSDREIQPQHF TRBV30 - TRBD1 TRBJ1-5
TGCAGCGGGGGGGACAGCCTCTTGCGAGGCTACACCTTC CSGGDSLLRGYTF TRBV29-1 - TRBD1 TRBJ1-2
TGTGCCAGCCTGGGGAGAGCTAACTATGGCTACACCTTC CASLGRANYGYTF TRBV11-3 - - TRBJ1-2
TGTGCCAGCAGCCGGTTTGGGGGGGCAAATCAGCCCCAGCATTTT CASSRFGGANQPQHF TRBV3-1/TRBV3-2 - - TRBJ1-5
TGTGCCAGCAGCCACTCGAGCGCCGGTGGAGAGACCCAGTACTTC CASSHSSAGGETQYF TRBV3-1/TRBV3-2 - - TRBJ2-5
TGCGCCAGCAGCTTGGGTGACAGGGTTGGCTACACCTTC CASSLGDRVGYTF TRBV5-1 - TRBD1 TRBJ1-2
TGTGCCAGCAGTTCCGAGCTTTACGAGCAGTACTTC CASSSELYEQYF TRBV6-5 - - TRBJ2-7
TGTGCCAGCAGTTTAAGAGAGAACACTGAAGCTTTCTTT CASSLRENTEAFF TRBV6-5 once - TRBJ1-1
TGCGCCAGCAGCCAAGAGGGGGGGAGTAGAGGGGCCAACGTCCTGACTTTC CASSQEGGSRGANVLTF TRBV4-3 - TRBD2 TRBJ2-6
TGTGCCAGCAGCTTAGTAGGGGGCGAAATCGGGGAGCTGTTTTTT CASSLVGGEIGELFF TRBV7-2 - TRBD1 TRBJ2-2
TGTGCCAGCTCACCACCGTGGGGACAGGGCTCCTACGAGCAGTACTTC CASSPPWGQGSYEQYF TRBV18 - TRBD1 TRBJ2-7
TGTGCCAGCAGCTCCCCGGAGGTGGCAGAAAGTACAGATACGCAGTATTTT CASSSPEVAESTDTQYF TRBV7-6 - - TRBJ2-3
TGTGCCATCAGTGATGGGGCTTATAGCAATCAGCCCCAGCATTTT CAISDGAYSNQPQHF TRBV10-3 - - TRBJ1-5
TGTGCCAGCAGTGGGACAGGAACCTACGAGCAGTACTTC CASSGTGTYEQYF TRBV27 few TRBD1 TRBJ2-7
TGTGCCAGCAGCTTCCCCGGGGTTCTATATGGCTACACCTTC CASSFPGVLYGYTF TRBV25-1 once - TRBJ1-2
TGCAGCGCCGCACTCGGACATTCGGGGGAGCTGTTTTTT CSAALGHSGELFF TRBV29-1 - - TRBJ2-2
TGTGCCAGCAGCCAAGACGGAGGGGGCCGGGGAGGCTACACCTTC CASSQDGGGRGGYTF TRBV4-2 - TRBD1 TRBJ1-2
TGTGCCAGCAGCCCCCAGGGCTACGAGCAGTACTTC CASSPQGYEQYF TRBV14 - - TRBJ2-7
TGCGCCAGCAGCGTGACAGGGCCGAACACTGAAGCTTTCTTT CASSVTGPNTEAFF TRBV5-1 - TRBD1 TRBJ1-1
TGTGCCAGCAGTTTGGGGCGGCCGGGTGGGGAACTGTTTTTT CASSLGRPGGELFF TRBV28 - - TRBJ1-4
TGTGCCAGCAGCCCCGGACAGGGCTTTTTGCAAATTCGAGAGACCCAGTACTTC CASSPGQGFLQIRETQYF TRBV14 - TRBD1 TRBJ2-5
TGTGCCAGTAGTCCGTCGACAGGGTACGGCTACACCTTC CASSPSTGYGYTF TRBV19 - TRBD1 TRBJ1-2
TGCGCCAGCAGTCAATGCTTCCGACCACGGGACAGGGAACGTACTAATGAAAAACTGTTTTTT CASSQCFRPRDRERTNEKLFF TRBV23-1 once TRBD1 TRBJ1-4
TGTGCCAGCAGCTTAGGTTGGGGCACGGGCACTGAAGCTTTCTTT CASSLGWGTGTEAFF TRBV7-9 - - TRBJ1-1
TGTGCCACCAGCAGTTTTGAGGGCGGATCTCAGGAGACCCAGTACTTC CATSSFEGGSQETQYF TRBV15 - - TRBJ2-5
TGTGCCAGCAGTGAACCGACAGGGACGAACACTGAAGCTTTCTTT CASSEPTGTNTEAFF TRBV6-1 - TRBD1 TRBJ1-1
TGTGCCAGCAGCTTACGTGTGGCAGGGGTCCTCGGCTACACCTTC CASSLRVAGVLGYTF TRBV7-2 - - TRBJ1-2
TGTGCCAGCACCCATAGCGGGAGAGGGCGCCAAGAGACCCAGTACTTC CASTHSGRGRQETQYF TRBV3-1/TRBV3-2 - TRBD2 TRBJ2-5
TGTGCCAGCAGCAAAAAACTTAGTTGGGACACACTCGGTGCCCATCCCGAAGGTAGTAATGAGCAGTTCTTC CASSKKLSWDTLGAHPEGSNEQFF TRBV21-1 - - TRBJ2-1
TGTGCCAGCAGTCTACTCGGGACAGGCTCTGGAAACACCATATATTTT CASSLLGTGSGNTIYF TRBV27 - TRBD1 TRBJ1-3
TGCGCCAGCAGCCCTGGGGGGACAGTTGGTTATCAGCCCCAGCATTTT CASSPGGTVGYQPQHF TRBV5-1 - TRBD1 TRBJ1-5
TGTGCCAGCAAAGGACAGGGAAGGTCCAGCACTGAAGCTTTCTTT CASKGQGRSSTEAFF TRBV2 - TRBD1 TRBJ1-1
TGTGCCAGCAGCCTCGCGGCGGGAGTAACCGGGGAGCTGTTTTTT CASSLAAGVTGELFF TRBV14 few TRBD2 TRBJ2-2
TGTGCCAGCAGCTCACAGGGGGCTAACTCACCCCTCCACTTT CASSSQGANSPLHF TRBV7-9 few TRBD1 TRBJ1-6
TGTGCCAGCAGTTTGGGACAGGGAGGCGGAAAAGCTTTCTTT CASSLGQGGGKAFF TRBV28 few TRBD1 TRBJ1-1
TGTGCCAGCAGTTACCAAGAGGGAAACTATGGCTACACCTTC CASSYQEGNYGYTF TRBV6-5 few - TRBJ1-2